These T cell receptor beta chains were read from a single sample in a study of T cell responses to AZD1222 COVID-19 vaccine. Only in-frame clones appear in the TCRdb table, and some are missing; sequencing was by immunoSEQ multiplex PCR. The sample includes roughly 100,000 clones, about nine tenths seen only once; the top ten take 26%. The specimen was peripheral blood, collected on day 0 of AZD1222 vaccination. Receptors originate from an adult in good health. Both conserved end residues are part of each CDR3. D genes are given only for firm matches. The listing skips clone size in some rows; elsewhere it reads once, few, many or a size class.

v_call,cdr3_length,clone_size,j_call,d_call,cdr3_aa,cdr3_nt
TRBV7-2,16,.,TRBJ2-7,TRBD2,CASSSGTSGTLYEQYF,TGTGCCAGCAGCTCCGGGACTAGCGGGACCCTCTACGAGCAGTACTTC
TRBV24-1,16,few,TRBJ2-1,TRBD2,CATSDLSGRTYNEQFF,TGTGCCACCAGTGACCTCAGCGGGAGGACCTACAATGAGCAGTTCTTC
TRBV20-1,11,.,TRBJ2-7,.,CSARGGNEQYF,TGCAGTGCTAGAGGGGGCAACGAGCAGTACTTC
TRBV5-1,16,.,TRBJ2-7,TRBD1,CASSPYSGTGSYEQYF,TGCGCCAGCAGCCCGTACTCCGGGACAGGCTCCTACGAGCAGTACTTC
TRBV6-1,16,.,TRBJ1-5,.,CASSEFRAISNQPQHF,TGTGCCAGCAGTGAATTCCGCGCCATTAGCAATCAGCCCCAGCATTTT
TRBV28,12,.,TRBJ2-7,.,CASSSSWGEQYF,TGTGCCAGCAGTTCCTCATGGGGCGAGCAGTACTTC
TRBV28,15,.,TRBJ1-2,TRBD1,CASSLLGGTAGGYTF,TGTGCCAGCAGTTTACTCGGTGGGACAGCTGGTGGCTACACCTTC
TRBV18,16,.,TRBJ1-5,.,CASSPPGGYSNQPQHF,TGTGCCAGCTCACCACCGGGCGGGTATAGCAATCAGCCCCAGCATTTT
TRBV19,13,.,TRBJ2-2,.,CASSIVGAGELFF,TGTGCCAGTAGTATAGTAGGCGCCGGGGAGCTGTTTTTT
TRBV28,14,.,TRBJ1-1,.,CASSSAGQTTEAFF,TGTGCCAGCAGTTCGGCAGGGCAAACCACTGAAGCTTTCTTT
TRBV18,15,.,TRBJ2-7,TRBD1,CASSAGTGPSYEQYF,TGTGCCAGCTCAGCCGGGACAGGGCCCTCCTACGAGCAGTACTTC
TRBV5-1,13,.,TRBJ2-1,.,CASARDLYNEQFF,TGCGCCAGCGCGCGGGATTTGTACAATGAGCAGTTCTTC
TRBV7-3,14,.,TRBJ1-2,TRBD1,CASSPQTGGHGYTF,TGTGCCAGCAGCCCCCAGACAGGGGGTCATGGCTACACCTTC
TRBV27,12,.,TRBJ2-5,TRBD1,CASSTGGETQYF,TGTGCCAGTTCGACAGGGGGAGAGACCCAGTACTTC
TRBV7-2,13,.,TRBJ2-7,.,CASSLVEGYEQYF,TGTGCCAGCAGCTTAGTTGAGGGCTACGAGCAGTACTTC
TRBV3-1/TRBV3-2,14,.,TRBJ2-7,.,CASSQVGRSYEQYF,TGTGCCAGCAGCCAAGTGGGGCGGTCCTACGAGCAGTACTTC
TRBV5-1,15,.,TRBJ1-3,.,CASSLGRRIGNTIYF,TGCGCCAGCAGCCTAGGCCGGAGGATCGGAAACACCATATATTTT
TRBV19,17,.,TRBJ2-1,.,CASSMTVAASSYNEQFF,TGTGCCAGTAGTATGACGGTTGCAGCGAGCTCCTACAATGAGCAGTTCTTC
TRBV9,13,.,TRBJ2-3,.,CASSLSPTDTQYF,TGTGCCAGCAGCCTGTCGCCCACAGATACGCAGTATTTT
TRBV3-1/TRBV3-2,15,once,TRBJ2-7,TRBD2,CASSQTSGSWYEQYF,TGTGCCAGCAGCCAAACTAGCGGGAGTTGGTACGAGCAGTACTTC
TRBV6-5,14,once,TRBJ1-4,.,CASRGVATNEKLFF,TGTGCCAGCAGAGGAGTTGCAACTAATGAAAAACTGTTTTTT
TRBV6-2/TRBV6-3,17,.,TRBJ2-1,TRBD2,CASSPRLAGGDYNEQFF,TGTGCCAGCAGTCCCCGGCTAGCGGGAGGGGACTACAATGAGCAGTTCTTC
TRBV5-1,13,.,TRBJ2-7,.,CASSGGTDYEQYF,TGCGCCAGCAGCGGTGGGACGGACTACGAGCAGTACTTC
TRBV7-9,14,.,TRBJ1-5,.,CASSGGRGRQPQHF,TGTGCCAGCAGCGGGGGGCGGGGTCGTCAGCCCCAGCATTTT
TRBV6-5,15,.,TRBJ1-2,.,CASSPQGGGSYGYTF,TGTGCCAGCAGTCCCCAGGGAGGAGGAAGCTATGGCTACACCTTC
TRBV5-1,15,.,TRBJ2-5,TRBD1,CASSKTGPQGETQYF,TGCGCCAGCAGCAAGACAGGGCCGCAGGGAGAGACCCAGTACTTC
TRBV6-1,16,.,TRBJ1-5,TRBD1,CASSEVHRGSNQPQHF,TGTGCCAGCAGTGAAGTTCACAGGGGAAGCAATCAGCCCCAGCATTTT
TRBV11-2,16,once,TRBJ1-4,.,CASSLGSVATNEKLFF,TGTGCCAGCAGCTTAGGTTCAGTTGCAACTAATGAAAAACTGTTTTTT
TRBV5-6,13,once,TRBJ2-5,.,CASSLLVSPHQYF,TGTGCCAGCAGCTTGTTAGTTTCCCCGCACCAGTACTTC
TRBV28,15,.,TRBJ1-2,.,CATPTDGGTSYGYTF,TGTGCCACCCCAACCGACGGCGGAACCAGCTATGGCTACACCTTC
TRBV5-6,14,.,TRBJ1-5,.,CASSLSPDTQPQHF,TGTGCCAGCAGCTTGAGCCCCGACACGCAGCCCCAGCATTTT
TRBV5-1,17,.,TRBJ2-4,TRBD1,CASSLGTGTGGRNIQYF,TGCGCCAGCAGCTTAGGAACCGGGACAGGGGGTAGAAACATTCAGTACTTC
TRBV28,16,.,TRBJ1-5,.,CASSLSEGGEGQPQHF,TGTGCCAGCAGTTTATCGGAGGGAGGGGAAGGTCAGCCCCAGCATTTT
TRBV29-1,14,.,TRBJ2-7,.,CSVGLAVSSYEQYF,TGCAGCGTTGGGCTCGCTGTGAGCTCCTACGAGCAGTACTTC
TRBV12-5,14,.,TRBJ2-2,.,CASGLGPNTGELFF,TGTGCTAGTGGTTTGGGCCCTAACACCGGGGAGCTGTTTTTT
TRBV6-1,15,.,TRBJ1-2,TRBD1,CASSEVGTGGDGYTF,TGTGCCAGCAGTGAAGTCGGGACAGGGGGCGACGGCTACACCTTC
TRBV3-1/TRBV3-2,14,.,TRBJ2-7,.,CASSQEYGSYEQYF,TGTGCCAGCAGCCAAGAGTATGGCAGTTACGAGCAGTACTTC
TRBV29-1,14,.,TRBJ2-1,TRBD2,CSVEGREKINEQFF,TGCAGCGTTGAGGGGCGGGAGAAAATCAATGAGCAGTTCTTC
TRBV30,18,.,TRBJ2-3,.,CAWSGVGTAFSWADTQYF,TGTGCCTGGAGTGGAGTCGGGACCGCCTTCAGTTGGGCAGATACGCAGTATTTT
TRBV5-4,14,.,TRBJ2-4,.,CASSLGGGENIQYF,TGTGCCAGCAGCTTGGGCGGCGGGGAAAACATTCAGTACTTC
TRBV2,15,.,TRBJ1-3,TRBD1,CASSGEGGFGNTIYF,TGTGCCAGCAGTGGCGAAGGGGGCTTTGGAAACACCATATATTTT
TRBV28,18,.,TRBJ1-3,TRBD1,CASRIGGAGQSSGNTIYF,TGTGCCAGCAGAATAGGAGGGGCGGGACAGAGCTCTGGAAACACCATATATTTT
TRBV6-5,15,.,TRBJ1-4,.,CASRPSKATNEKLFF,TGTGCCAGCAGACCATCCAAGGCAACTAATGAAAAACTGTTTTTT
TRBV12-3/TRBV12-4,11,.,TRBJ2-1,.,CASSFLDEQFF,TGTGCCAGCAGTTTTCTGGATGAGCAGTTCTTC
TRBV9,13,.,TRBJ1-4,.,CASSVGLGEKLFF,TGTGCCAGCAGCGTAGGCCTGGGGGAAAAACTGTTTTTT
TRBV28,14,.,TRBJ1-5,.,CASSKGQVNQPQHF,TGTGCCAGCAGTAAAGGCCAGGTCAATCAGCCCCAGCATTTT
TRBV10-3,13,.,TRBJ2-7,TRBD1,CAISPGTGVEQYF,TGTGCCATCAGTCCCGGGACAGGGGTTGAGCAGTACTTC
TRBV15,15,.,TRBJ2-5,.,CATSRAAGGQETQYF,TGTGCCACCAGCAGAGCGGCTGGCGGTCAAGAGACCCAGTACTTC
TRBV6-1,15,.,TRBJ1-3,.,CASSESSRSGNTIYF,TGTGCCAGCAGTGAATCATCCCGCTCTGGAAACACCATATATTTT
TRBV7-8,15,.,TRBJ1-2,.,CASSRGLRANYGYTF,TGTGCCAGCAGCCGGGGGCTCCGAGCTAACTATGGCTACACCTTC
TRBV5-6,14,.,TRBJ1-1,.,CASSLPGGNTEAFF,TGTGCCAGCAGCTTGCCAGGAGGGAACACTGAAGCTTTCTTT
TRBV12-5,16,.,TRBJ2-1,.,CASGLGEAPGATEQFF,TGTGCTAGTGGTTTGGGAGAGGCTCCTGGCGCGACTGAGCAGTTCTTC
TRBV15,15,.,TRBJ2-3,TRBD1,CATSRGGQGTDTQYF,TGTGCCACCAGCAGAGGGGGACAGGGCACAGATACGCAGTATTTT
TRBV20-1,11,.,TRBJ2-5,.,CSASQGETQYF,TGCAGTGCTAGCCAGGGAGAGACCCAGTACTTC
TRBV2,14,.,TRBJ1-1,TRBD1,CASQGVSFDTEAFF,TGTGCCAGCCAGGGGGTTTCTTTTGACACTGAAGCTTTCTTT
TRBV7-2,18,.,TRBJ2-2,TRBD1,CASSLGLRTGANTGELFF,TGTGCCAGCAGCTTAGGTTTGAGGACAGGCGCGAACACCGGGGAGCTGTTTTTT
TRBV12-3/TRBV12-4,10,.,TRBJ1-1,.,CASCHTEAFF,TGTGCCAGTTGCCACACTGAAGCTTTCTTT
TRBV5-6,14,.,TRBJ2-3,.,CASSHTSRGDTQYF,TGTGCCAGCAGCCACACTAGTAGGGGGGATACGCAGTATTTT